This entry describes one T cell receptor (beta chain). The antigen is undetermined. The read stops 3 residues short of the end of the CDR3; the missing end is completed from the germline J gene. All participants had a single incident cervical HPV16 infection, and prevalent HPV16 infections were excluded. These data come from a study of T cells in women clearing cervical HPV infection. Across the whole study: Cases were women with histologically confirmed HPV16-related CIN3 or worse, including a couple of invasive cancers.

General study points: Repertoire richness, not evenness, was significantly elevated in CIN3+ cases versus controls.

The CDR3 runs to 15 residues. Trimming cost V 1 base and J 1 base, with 11 bases left between them. In germline, CDR1 is SGHRS, CDR2 YFSETQ. Sequenced by immunoSEQ multiplex PCR; TCRdb stores in-frame clones only, minus some. The specimen's table records about 12,000 clones. This rearrangement joins TRBV5-1 to TRBJ1-1; D ambiguous. The sample comprised blood buffy coat. This sequence originates from a woman aged 18 to 75 with a cervical HPV16 infection that either progressed to CIN3+ or cleared (not recorded which). Incomplete CDR3 DNA: TGCGCCAGCAGCTTGATTTTCAGAGAGAACACTGAA. Its translation is CASSLIFRENTE. The full CDR3 reads CASSLIFRENTEAFF. The entire variable domain, with the rest obtained from reference TRBV5-1 and TRBJ1-1, is as follows: KAGVTQTPRYLIKTRGQQVTLSCSPISGHRSVSWYQQTPGQGLQFLFEYFSETQRNKGNFPGRFSGRQFSNSRSEMNVSTLELGDSALYLCASSLIFRENTEAFFGQGTRLTVV.